These 23 T cell receptor beta chains came from one sample sequenced in a study of vaccination effects on CD4 cells after COVID-19. For these receptors, no antigen is known. The data were produced by immunoSEQ multiplex PCR, yet TCRdb's version contains in-frame clones alone and is incomplete. Of tens of thousands of clones listed, around 70% were seen once; the top ten hold around 3.5%. Peptide-pool stimulation followed by sequencing identified expanded antigen-specific CD4+ clonotypes in the ViraFEST assay. When more than 9 days of culture had elapsed, CD4+ T cells were isolated. Each vaccine recipient was nucleocapsid antibody negative and had no prior SARS-CoV-2 infection. The starting material was CD4+ T cells from PBMCs cultured with SARS-CoV-2 spike peptides, obtained before COVID-19 vaccination. The receptor set was obtained from a human donor who received a COVID-19 vaccine.

The rearrangement joins TRBV6-2 or TRBV6-3 to TRBJ2-2; no clear D. CDR1 and CDR2 from the germline V gene are MNHEY and SVGEGT. The CDR3 sequence is 16 residues long. Trimming shortened V by 0 bases and J by 4 bases, and 12 bases separated the two germline ends. The CDR3 DNA is TGTGCCAGCAGTTACTCGCTGCCAGAGCCCACCGGGGAGCTGTTTTTT. Protein: CASSYSLPEPTGELFF.

The rearrangement links TRBV7-6 to TRBJ2-7; 7 nucleotides match TRBD2. CDR1 is SGHVS, CDR2 FNYEAQ, per germline. V was clipped by 5 bases and J by 1 base; unmatched bases: 20. The CDR3 is made up of 19 amino acids. The CDR3 protein is CASSPLDREATRRSYEQYF. As DNA, the CDR3 is TGTGCCAGCAGCCCCCTCGACCGGGAGGCCACCCGCCGATCCTACGAGCAGTACTTC. Looking up the rest from reference TRBV7-6 and TRBJ2-7 gives the full variable domain: GAGVSQSPRYKVTKRGQDVALRCDPISGHVSLYWYRQALGQGPEFLTYFNYEAQQDKSGLPNDRFSAERPEGSISTLTIQRTEQRDSAMYRCASSPLDREATRRSYEQYFGPGTRLTVT.

This clone was observed a single time. The rearrangement links TRBV3-1 (or the pseudogene TRBV3-2) to TRBJ2-7; 13 positions agree with TRBD2. The CDR3 spans 20 residues. V shed 5 bases and J 2 bases; nucleotides not matched to a gene: 18. CDR1 is LGHDT, CDR2 YNNKEL, per germline (reference sequence). This chain's CDR3 is CASSFSTSGRGSLLPYEQYF. The CDR3 DNA sequence: TGTGCCAGCAGCTTTAGCACTAGCGGGAGGGGCTCTCTTCTTCCCTACGAGCAGTACTTC.

The chain couples TRBV28 to TRBJ2-5; D unresolved. With 6 bases removed from V and 2 bases from J, the gap between germline ends came to 4 bases. Germline CDR1 and CDR2: MDHEN and SYDVKM. This CDR3 spans 11 amino acids. The CDR3 sequence is CASRLQETQYF. The CDR3 region has the DNA TGTGCCAGCAGGCTGCAAGAGACCCAGTACTTC.

V gene TRBV19 combines with J gene TRBJ2-2, with D possibly being TRBD2 (6 bases). This CDR3 contains 14 residues. The V gene's germline CDR1 is LNHDA and CDR2 SQIVND (reference sequence). Trimming pared 7 bases from V and 1 base from J, leaving 10 bases between. The CDR3 spells CASIVAVNTGELFF. In nucleotides, the CDR3 is TGTGCCAGTATTGTAGCGGTGAACACCGGGGAGCTGTTTTTT. Combining the CDR3 with reference TRBV19 and TRBJ2-2 gives the whole variable domain DGGITQSPKYLFRKEGQNVTLSCEQNLNHDAMYWYRQDPGQGLRLIYYSQIVNDFQKGDIAEGYSVSREKKESFPLTVTSAQKNPTAFYLCASIVAVNTGELFFGEGSRLTVL.

The genes are TRBV2 and TRBJ2-5; D is unclear. The length of the CDR3 is 13 residues. V gave up 6 bases and J gave up 5 bases, with 13 bases separating them. Germline V gene data show CDR1 as SNHLY and CDR2 as FYNNEI. The CDR3 sequence is CASSARISETQYF. The CDR3 DNA reads TGTGCCAGCAGCGCTCGAATAAGCGAGACCCAGTACTTC.

The chain is built from TRBV11-2 and TRBJ1-3; D gene unclear. The CDR3 covers 16 residues. The V end was cut by 2 bases, the J end by 1 base, with 12 bases between. Germline lookup yields CDR1 SGHAT and CDR2 FQNNGV. The CDR3 DNA is TGTGCCAGCAGCTTATCGCTTACAGCTTCTGGAAACACCATATATTTT. Its protein is CASSLSLTASGNTIYF.

V gene TRBV21-1 combines with J gene TRBJ2-7; TRBD2, as called in the table, went unchecked against the DNA. TRBV21-1 is assigned pseudogene status. The CDR3 extends over 17 amino acids. The DNA for the CDR3 is TGTGCCAGCAGCATCCTGGCATTCGAACGGGTTCCTTACGAGCAGTACTTC. Translating it yields CASSILAFERVPYEQYF.

This rearrangement joins TRBV3-1 (or the pseudogene TRBV3-2) to TRBJ2-1, with D maybe TRBD2 (6 bases). CDR3 size: 13 residues. Deletions cut 3 bases from V and 6 bases from J, with 9 bases between. Germline-derived CDR1 and CDR2 are LGHDT and YNNKEL (reference sequence). The CDR3 spells CASSHNGGNEQFF. CDR3 coding DNA: TGTGCCAGCAGCCACAACGGGGGCAATGAGCAGTTCTTC.

The chain couples TRBV5-1 to TRBJ1-1, with D possibly matching TRBD1 (5 bases). Trimming took 0 bases from V and 2 from J, leaving 8 bases between them. CDR1 SGHRS and CDR2 YFSETQ come from the germline V gene. The CDR3 is 14 amino acids. Here the CDR3 reads CASSLGQKNTEAFF. The CDR3 nucleotides read TGCGCCAGCAGCTTGGGACAGAAAAACACTGAAGCTTTCTTT.

This clone was observed a single time. The chain joins TRBV3-1 (or the pseudogene TRBV3-2) to TRBJ2-7; D may be TRBD1 (5 bases). V was pared by 4 bases and J by 7 bases, with 8 bases between. The CDR3 is made up of 11 amino acids. Germline CDR1 reads LGHDT; CDR2 reads YNNKEL (reference sequence). The CDR3 DNA reads as TGTGCCAGCAGCCTACAGGCGGAGCAGTACTTC. This gives the protein CASSLQAEQYF.

The chain joins TRBV14 to TRBJ1-1; D gene ambiguous. Germline CDR1 SGHDN, CDR2 FVKESK. The CDR3 sequence is 15 residues long. The germline V and J ends were trimmed by 3 bases and 3 bases, with 14 bases remaining between them. CDR3 sequence (DNA): TGTGCCAGCAGCCACGGCAGAAATGTGGACACTGAAGCTTTCTTT. It is translated as CASSHGRNVDTEAFF.

V is TRBV4-1 and J is TRBJ1-4; the D is unclear. V lost 0 bases to trimming and J lost 8 bases, with 13 bases between them. The CDR3 loop spans 15 amino acids. Germline V CDR1 and CDR2: MGHRA, YSYEKL. CDR3 loop: CASSQDQVFGEKLFF. The CDR3 coding sequence is TGCGCCAGCAGCCAAGACCAGGTATTTGGGGAAAAACTGTTTTTT.

This chain connects TRBV20-1 to TRBJ2-1; D ambiguous. V gave up 6 bases and J gave up 4 bases, with 7 bases separating them. This CDR3 is built from 11 residues. Germline values: CDR1 DFQATT, CDR2 SNEGSKA (reference sequence). The CDR3 coding sequence is TGCAGTGCCTATTTATACAATGAGCAGTTCTTC. Its protein is CSAYLYNEQFF.

In its sample, this clone was seen once. The rearrangement joins TRBV5-1 to TRBJ2-5; tentative D call: TRBD1 (6 bases). This CDR3 has 14 residues. The germline CDR1 and CDR2 sequences are SGHRS and YFSETQ. V was shortened by 3 bases and J by 2 bases, with 11 bases between the two germline ends. The CDR3 loop is CASSSGTPQETQYF. Here the CDR3 DNA reads TGCGCCAGCAGCTCTGGGACACCTCAAGAGACCCAGTACTTC.

The chain joins TRBV25-1 to TRBJ1-4; a possible D gene is TRBD1 (6 bases). CDR1 is MGHDK and CDR2 is SYGVNS in the germline V gene. This CDR3 contains 16 residues. Trimming removed 4 bases at V and 0 bases at J, with 12 bases between. CDR3 loop: CASSGWDTATNEKLFF. The CDR3 nucleotides read TGTGCCAGCAGTGGATGGGACACCGCAACTAATGAAAAACTGTTTTTT.

This sequence joins TRBV5-5 and TRBJ2-3; D unclear. V lost 1 base and J lost 1, with 7 bases in between. Germline V gene data show CDR1 as SGHKS and CDR2 as YYEKEE (reference sequence). The CDR3 consists of 14 residues. The CDR3 DNA reads TGTGCCAGCAGCTTGAACAGACGCACAGATACGCAGTATTTT. This sequence encodes CASSLNRRTDTQYF.

This clone occurred once. The rearrangement links TRBV7-7 to TRBJ2-5; D perhaps matches TRBD2 (5 bases). The germline V gene encodes CDR1 SSHAT and CDR2 FNYEAQ (reference sequence). The CDR3 spans 15 residues. The germline V and J ends were trimmed by 1 base and 4 bases, with 13 bases remaining between them. The CDR3 here is CASSLVASRGETQYF. DNA of the CDR3: TGTGCCAGCAGCTTAGTGGCTAGTCGGGGAGAGACCCAGTACTTC.

V and J are TRBV6-4 and TRBJ1-2; no reliable D call. Trimming removed 0 bases at V and 1 base at J, with 6 bases between. Germline V gene data show CDR1 as MRHNA and CDR2 as SNTAGT. This CDR3 is built from 14 residues. The CDR3 reads CASSDSSNNYGYTF. The CDR3 nucleotides read TGTGCCAGCAGTGACTCATCGAATAACTATGGCTACACCTTC.

The chain uses TRBV20-1 and TRBJ2-5; no clear D. Germline CDR1 DFQATT, CDR2 SNEGSKA (reference sequence). The CDR3 covers 14 residues. Between the trimmed V and J ends, which lost 3 bases and 7 bases, there was a span of 18 bases. The CDR3 sequence is CSASKPPGDGTQYF. The CDR3 DNA reads TGCAGTGCTAGTAAACCCCCCGGCGACGGGACCCAGTACTTC.

CDR3 sequence reads: CASSLALLTGGIQETQYF. CDR3 nucleotide sequence: TGTGCCAGCAGCTTAGCGCTGTTGACGGGGGGGATCCAAGAGACCCAGTACTTC. The V and J genes are TRBV7-9 and TRBJ2-5, with 8 bases lining up with TRBD2. With 0 bases clipped from V and 1 base from J, the junction kept 10 bases outside the gene matches. Germline V lookup: CDR1 SEHNR, CDR2 FQNEAQ (reference sequence). The CDR3 has 18 amino acids.

The V gene is TRBV28, the J gene TRBJ1-1; a weak D match, TRBD1 (5 bases). Between the trimmed V and J ends, which lost 5 bases and 0 bases, there was a span of 13 bases. CDR1 is MDHEN and CDR2 is SYDVKM in the germline V gene. This CDR3 has 15 amino acids. For the CDR3, the DNA is TGTGCCAGCAGTCCCCCCAGGGTCATGAACACTGAAGCTTTCTTT. Translating gives CASSPPRVMNTEAFF.

The chain links TRBV7-9 to TRBJ1-6, with TRBD1 as a possible D gene (5 bases). CDR3 length equals 14 residues. Trimming took off 2 bases at V and 5 bases at J, with 7 bases between the two ends. CDR1 is SEHNR and CDR2 is FQNEAQ in the germline V gene (reference sequence). The DNA for the CDR3 is TGTGCCAGCAGCTTAAAGGGGAATAATTCACCCCTCCACTTT. It yields the protein CASSLKGNNSPLHF.